This T cell receptor (beta chain) was sequenced in a study of blood T cell repertoires in COVID-19. Overall study: PBMCs, B-cell-depleted T cells, or T cells were the source of the cDNA or gDNA that made up the material.

J lost 6 bases, V lost 2 bases, and 6 bases had no gene match. Germline V gives CDR1 ENHRY, CDR2 SYGVKD. The CDR3 loop spans 15 amino acids. The repertoire was sequenced with immunoSEQ multiplex PCR; TCRdb's copy has only in-frame clones and lacks some. The sample gives hundreds of thousands of clones, roughly four fifths of which show up once; approximately 13% is in the top ten. The chain combines TRBV10-3 with TRBJ1-3, with TRBD1 identical over 8 bases. This sequence originates from a woman in her fifties or sixties with active or convalescent COVID-19. The sample taken for sequencing was peripheral blood. The CDR3 loop is CAISEHQGATNTIYF. As DNA, the CDR3 is TGTGCCATCAGTGAGCATCAGGGGGCAACAAACACCATATATTTT.